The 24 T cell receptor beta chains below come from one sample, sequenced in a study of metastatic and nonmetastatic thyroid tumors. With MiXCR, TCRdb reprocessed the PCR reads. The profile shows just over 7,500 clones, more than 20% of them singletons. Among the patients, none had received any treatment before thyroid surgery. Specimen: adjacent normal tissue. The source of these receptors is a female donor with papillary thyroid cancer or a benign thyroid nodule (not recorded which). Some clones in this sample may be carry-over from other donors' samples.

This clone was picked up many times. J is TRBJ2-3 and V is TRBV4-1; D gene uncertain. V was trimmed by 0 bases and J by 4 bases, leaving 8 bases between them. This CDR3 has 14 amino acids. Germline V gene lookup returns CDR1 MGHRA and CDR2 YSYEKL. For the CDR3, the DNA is TGCGCCAGCAGCCAAGAGGGCCGAGCAGATACGCAGTATTTT. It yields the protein CASSQEGRADTQYF.

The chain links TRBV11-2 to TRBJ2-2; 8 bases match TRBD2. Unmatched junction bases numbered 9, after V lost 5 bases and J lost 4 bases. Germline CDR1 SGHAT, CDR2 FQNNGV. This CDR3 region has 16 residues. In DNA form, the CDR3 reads TGTGCCAGCAGCGCACTAGCGGTGGGGGGCACCGGGGAGCTGTTTTTT. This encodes CASSALAVGGTGELFF.

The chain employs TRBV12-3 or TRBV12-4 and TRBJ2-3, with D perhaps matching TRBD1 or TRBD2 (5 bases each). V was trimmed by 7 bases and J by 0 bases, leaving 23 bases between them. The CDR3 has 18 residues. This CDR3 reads CASTTSEDEGASTDTQYF. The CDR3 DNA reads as TGTGCCAGCACCACCTCGGAGGATGAAGGGGCTAGCACAGATACGCAGTATTTT.

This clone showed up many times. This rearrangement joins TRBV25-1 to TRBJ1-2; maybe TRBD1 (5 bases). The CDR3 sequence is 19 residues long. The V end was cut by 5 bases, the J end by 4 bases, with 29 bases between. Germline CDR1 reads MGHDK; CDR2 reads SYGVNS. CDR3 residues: CASSPYPRGLRGAVYGYTF. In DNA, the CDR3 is TGTGCCAGCAGTCCTTACCCTCGGGGTTTGAGAGGGGCGGTCTATGGCTACACCTTC.

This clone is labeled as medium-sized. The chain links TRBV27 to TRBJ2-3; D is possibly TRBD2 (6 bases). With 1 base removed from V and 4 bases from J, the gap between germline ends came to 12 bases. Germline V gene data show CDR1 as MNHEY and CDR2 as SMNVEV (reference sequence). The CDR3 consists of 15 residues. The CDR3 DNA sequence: TGTGCCAGCAGTTTATTTCTCGGGACTGCAGATACGCAGTATTTT. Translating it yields CASSLFLGTADTQYF.

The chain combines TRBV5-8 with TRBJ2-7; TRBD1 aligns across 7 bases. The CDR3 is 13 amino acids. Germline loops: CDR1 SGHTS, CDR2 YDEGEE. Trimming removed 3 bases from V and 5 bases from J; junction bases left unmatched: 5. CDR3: CASSYRGADEQYF. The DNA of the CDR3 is TGTGCCAGCAGCTACAGGGGTGCGGACGAGCAGTACTTC.

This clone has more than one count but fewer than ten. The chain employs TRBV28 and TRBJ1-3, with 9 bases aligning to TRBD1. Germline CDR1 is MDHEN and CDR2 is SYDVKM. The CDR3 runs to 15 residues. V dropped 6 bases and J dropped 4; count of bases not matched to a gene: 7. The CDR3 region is CASRPQGAGGNTIYF. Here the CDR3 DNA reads TGTGCCAGCAGACCACAGGGGGCGGGAGGAAACACCATATATTTT.

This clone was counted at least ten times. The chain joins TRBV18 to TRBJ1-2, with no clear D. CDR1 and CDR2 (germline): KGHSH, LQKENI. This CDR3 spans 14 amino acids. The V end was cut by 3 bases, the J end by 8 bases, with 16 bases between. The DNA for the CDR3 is TGTGCCAGCTCACCCGCGACTAAAACCCACGGCTACACCTTC. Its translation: CASSPATKTHGYTF.

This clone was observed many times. For the CDR3, the DNA is TGTGCCAGCAGTTACTCGCCGGGAGGGGGCACAGATACGCAGTATTTT. Its protein product is CASSYSPGGGTDTQYF. This rearrangement joins TRBV6-5 to TRBJ2-3, with TRBD2 identical over 8 bases. Germline-derived CDR1 and CDR2 are MNHEY and SVGAGI. This CDR3 spans 16 amino acids. Trimming cost V 0 bases and J 1 base; bases outside gene matches: 3.

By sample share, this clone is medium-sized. The CDR3 reads CASSPTVGNYGYTF. CDR3 sequence (DNA): TGTGCCAGCAGTCCCACGGTAGGGAACTATGGCTACACCTTC. The chain links TRBV2 to TRBJ1-2; D is ambiguous. Trimming removed 5 bases from V and 2 bases from J, with 12 bases in between. Looked up from germline, CDR1 is SNHLY and CDR2 is FYNNEI. This CDR3 comprises 14 residues.

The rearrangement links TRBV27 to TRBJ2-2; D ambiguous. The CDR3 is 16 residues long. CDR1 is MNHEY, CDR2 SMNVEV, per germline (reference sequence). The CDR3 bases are TGTGCTAGCTGTCCGCTTGCGGAGAGGAACACCGGGGAGCTGTTTTTT. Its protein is CASCPLAERNTGELFF.

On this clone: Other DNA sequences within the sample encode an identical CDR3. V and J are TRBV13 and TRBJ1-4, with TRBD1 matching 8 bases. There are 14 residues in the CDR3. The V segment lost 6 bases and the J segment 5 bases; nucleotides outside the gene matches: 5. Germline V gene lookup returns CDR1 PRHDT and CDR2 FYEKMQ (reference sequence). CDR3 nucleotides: TGTGCCAGCAGTTTAAGACAGGGGAATGAAAAACTGTTTTTT. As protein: CASSLRQGNEKLFF.

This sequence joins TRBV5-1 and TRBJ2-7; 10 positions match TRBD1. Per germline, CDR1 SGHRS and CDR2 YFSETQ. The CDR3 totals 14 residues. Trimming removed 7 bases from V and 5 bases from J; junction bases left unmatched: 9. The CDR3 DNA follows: TGCGCCAGCCACCGGGACAGGGGAATCGACGAGCAGTACTTC. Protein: CASHRDRGIDEQYF.

The CDR3 DNA reads TGTGCCTGGAGAAAGACGGGGCCTGGGGCCAACGTCCTGACTTTC. Protein product: CAWRKTGPGANVLTF. The chain carries TRBV30 and TRBJ2-6; possibly TRBD1 or TRBD2 for D (5 bases each). This CDR3 contains 15 residues. Germline V CDR1 and CDR2: GTSNPN, SVGIG (reference sequence). Trimming left V 3 bases short and J 2 bases short, with 11 bases between.

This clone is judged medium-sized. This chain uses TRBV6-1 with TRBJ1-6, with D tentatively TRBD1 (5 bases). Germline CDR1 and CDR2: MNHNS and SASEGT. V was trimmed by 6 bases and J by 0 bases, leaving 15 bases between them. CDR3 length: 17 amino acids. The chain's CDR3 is CASRTREGSSYNSPLHF. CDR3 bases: TGTGCCAGCAGGACCAGGGAGGGGAGCTCCTATAATTCACCCCTCCACTTT.

The DNA for the CDR3 is TGTGCCAGCAGTGACGGGTACCCCAATGAGCAGTTCTTC. Its translation: CASSDGYPNEQFF. The rearrangement links TRBV6-4 to TRBJ2-1; the D is unclear. Germline V gene data show CDR1 as MRHNA and CDR2 as SNTAGT. This CDR3 contains 13 residues. The ends were cut back, 2 bases at V and 6 bases at J, with 8 bases in the middle.

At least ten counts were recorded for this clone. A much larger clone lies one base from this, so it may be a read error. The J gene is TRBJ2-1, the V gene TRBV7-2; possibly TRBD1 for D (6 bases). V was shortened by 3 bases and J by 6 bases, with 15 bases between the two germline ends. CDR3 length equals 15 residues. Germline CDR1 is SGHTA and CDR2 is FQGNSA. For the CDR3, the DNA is TGTGCCAGCAGCTTGGGGGCCCGAGGCTCCAATGAGCAGTTCTTC. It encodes CASSLGARGSNEQFF.

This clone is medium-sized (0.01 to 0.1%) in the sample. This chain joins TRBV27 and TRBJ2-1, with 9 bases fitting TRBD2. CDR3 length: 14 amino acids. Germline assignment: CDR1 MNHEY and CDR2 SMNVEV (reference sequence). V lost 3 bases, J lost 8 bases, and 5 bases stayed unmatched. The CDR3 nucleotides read TGTGCCAGCAGTTTTAGCGGGAGTGGGGATGAGCAGTTCTTC. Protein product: CASSFSGSGDEQFF.

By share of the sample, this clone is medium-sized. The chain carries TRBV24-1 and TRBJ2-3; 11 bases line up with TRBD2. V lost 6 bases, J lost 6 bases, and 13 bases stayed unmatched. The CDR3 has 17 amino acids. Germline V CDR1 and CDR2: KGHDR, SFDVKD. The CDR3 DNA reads TGTGCCACCAGTTCTACAACTAGCGGGAGAGATGACGATACGCAGTATTTT. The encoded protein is CATSSTTSGRDDDTQYF.

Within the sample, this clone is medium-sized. CDR3 in DNA: TGTGCCAGCAGGATAGCGGGAGGGCGGTCTGAGCAGTTCTTC. This gives the protein CASRIAGGRSEQFF. The chain couples TRBV12-3 or TRBV12-4 to TRBJ2-1; 11 bases match TRBD2. The V and J ends lost 6 bases and 9 bases, in that order; junction bases with no gene match: 7. CDR3 length equals 14 residues.

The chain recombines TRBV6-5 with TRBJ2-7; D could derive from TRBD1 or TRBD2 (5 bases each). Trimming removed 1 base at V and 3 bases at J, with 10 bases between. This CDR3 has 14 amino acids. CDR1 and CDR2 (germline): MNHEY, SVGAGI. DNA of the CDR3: TGTGCCAGCAGTTACTACGGGGCTTTCTACGAGCAGTACTTC. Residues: CASSYYGAFYEQYF.

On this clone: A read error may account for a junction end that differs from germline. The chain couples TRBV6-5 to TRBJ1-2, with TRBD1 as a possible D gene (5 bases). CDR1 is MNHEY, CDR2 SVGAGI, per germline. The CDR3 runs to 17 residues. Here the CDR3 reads CASSYSSIGTHRAGYTF. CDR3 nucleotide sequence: TGTGCGAGCAGTTACTCGTCCATCGGGACCCACAGAGCTGGCTACACCTTC.

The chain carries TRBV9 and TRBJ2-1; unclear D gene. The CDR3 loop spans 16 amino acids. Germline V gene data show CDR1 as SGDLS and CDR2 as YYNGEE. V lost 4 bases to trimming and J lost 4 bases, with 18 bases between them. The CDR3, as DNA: TGTGCCAGCAGCACCCGGAACACCCAGAGGTACAATGAGCAGTTCTTC. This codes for CASSTRNTQRYNEQFF.

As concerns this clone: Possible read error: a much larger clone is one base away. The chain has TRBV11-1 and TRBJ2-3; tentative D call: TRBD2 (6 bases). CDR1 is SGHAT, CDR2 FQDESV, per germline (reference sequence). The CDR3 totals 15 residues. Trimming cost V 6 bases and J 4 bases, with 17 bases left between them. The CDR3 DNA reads TGTGCCAGCAGGCGGGACTCGACGCACCCAGATACGCAGTATTTT. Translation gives CASRRDSTHPDTQYF.